Following are 8 T cell receptor beta chains from one sample sequenced in a study of T cells after yellow fever vaccination. TCRdb reprocessed the 5' RACE reads with MiXCR, giving one entry per CDR3 protein. The sample has approximately 74,000 distinct CDR3 sequences; approximately 7% are singletons. Here the sequenced sample was CD8+ T cells sorted from PBMCs, taken 5 days after the first yellow fever vaccination. Receptor source: a man aged 18 to 35 who received the YFV17D yellow fever vaccine.

The chain carries TRBV19 and TRBJ1-2; 8 bases are shared with TRBD1. The CDR3 totals 14 residues. CDR1 and CDR2 from the germline V gene are LNHDA and SQIVND (reference sequence). The V and J ends lost 6 bases and 3 bases, in that order; junction bases with no gene match: 6. The chain's CDR3 is CASSRGTGHYGYTF. The CDR3 bases are TGTGCCAGTAGCCGGGGGACAGGACACTATGGCTACACCTTC.

This clonotype was recorded a few times. The chain recombines TRBV6-2 or TRBV6-3 with TRBJ1-6; D remains ambiguous. The CDR3 length is 13 residues. CDR1 and CDR2 (germline): MNHEY, SVGEGT. V was pared by 4 bases and J by 10 bases, with 11 bases between. CDR3 DNA sequence: TGTGCCAGCAGTTTCTTTAGTGGATCACCCCTCCACTTT. Encoded protein: CASSFFSGSPLHF.

This clonotype was recorded many times. The chain uses TRBV4-3 and TRBJ1-5; D call uncertain. V was shortened by 0 bases and J by 5 bases, with 14 bases between the two germline ends. Germline V gives CDR1 LGHNA, CDR2 YSLEER. The CDR3 has 16 residues. CDR3 DNA: TGCGCCAGCAGCCAAGAACTGGGAGAATGGGATCAGCCCCAGCATTTT. It codes for CASSQELGEWDQPQHF.

The chain employs TRBV7-2 and TRBJ2-2; the match to TRBD2 covers 8 bases. Trimming cost V 5 bases and J 5 bases; bases outside gene matches: 7. CDR1 is SGHTA and CDR2 is FQGNSA in the germline V gene. There are 15 residues in the CDR3. CDR3 residues: CASSLAGGRTGELFF. The CDR3 DNA sequence: TGTGCCAGCAGCCTTGCGGGGGGCCGTACCGGGGAGCTGTTTTTT.

As regards this clonotype: This may stem from a read error, because a much larger clone lies one nucleotide away. This chain links TRBV30 with TRBJ1-1, with no clear D. Between the trimmed V and J ends, which lost 8 bases and 0 bases, there was a span of 16 bases. The CDR3 runs 14 residues. Germline V gene lookup returns CDR1 GTSNPN and CDR2 SVGIG (reference sequence). CDR3 amino acids: CARTSARMNTEAFF. CDR3 coding DNA: TGTGCCCGGACCTCCGCTCGTATGAACACTGAAGCTTTCTTT.

This clonotype was counted only a few times. The CDR3 is CASSEDRDTDTQYF. The CDR3 DNA is TGTGCCAGCAGCGAGGACAGGGACACAGATACGCAGTATTTT. The chain joins TRBV9 to TRBJ2-3, with 8 bases that match TRBD1. Germline assignment: CDR1 SGDLS and CDR2 YYNGEE. This CDR3 is built from 14 residues. Unmatched junction bases numbered 2, after V lost 3 bases and J lost 2 bases.

This clonotype was recorded at least ten times. The genes are TRBV11-2 and TRBJ1-3; D unresolved. Germline V lookup: CDR1 SGHAT, CDR2 FQNNGV. The length of the CDR3 is 12 residues. Trimming took off 1 base at V and 2 bases at J, with 0 bases between the two ends. The CDR3 DNA reads TGTGCCAGCAGCTTAGCTGGAAACACCATATATTTT. This translates into CASSLAGNTIYF.

This clonotype was seen more than once but under ten times. The chain has TRBV7-8 and TRBJ1-6, with unresolved D. This CDR3 spans 15 amino acids. Germline assignment: CDR1 SGHVS and CDR2 FQNEAQ. Trimming cost V 7 bases and J 0 bases, with 10 bases left between them. As DNA, the CDR3 is TGTGCCAGCATTAGAGGGAGCTCCTATAATTCACCCCTCCACTTT. It translates to CASIRGSSYNSPLHF.